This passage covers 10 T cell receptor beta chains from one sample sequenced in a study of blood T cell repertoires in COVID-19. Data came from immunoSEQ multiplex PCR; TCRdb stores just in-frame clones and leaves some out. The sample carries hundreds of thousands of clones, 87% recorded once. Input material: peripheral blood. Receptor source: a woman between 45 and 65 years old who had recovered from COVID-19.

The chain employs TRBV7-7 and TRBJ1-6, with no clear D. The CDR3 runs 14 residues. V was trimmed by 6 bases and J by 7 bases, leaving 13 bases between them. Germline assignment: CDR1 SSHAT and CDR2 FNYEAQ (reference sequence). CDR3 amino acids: CASSQTAGNSPLHF. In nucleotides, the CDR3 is TGTGCCAGCAGTCAGACTGCGGGGAATTCACCCCTCCACTTT.

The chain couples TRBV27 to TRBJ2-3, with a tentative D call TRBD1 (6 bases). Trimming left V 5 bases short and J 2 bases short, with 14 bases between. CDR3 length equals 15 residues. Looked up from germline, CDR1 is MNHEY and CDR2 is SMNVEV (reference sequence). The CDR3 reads CASSTRTASTDTQYF. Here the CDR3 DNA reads TGTGCCAGCAGTACCCGGACAGCATCCACAGATACGCAGTATTTT.

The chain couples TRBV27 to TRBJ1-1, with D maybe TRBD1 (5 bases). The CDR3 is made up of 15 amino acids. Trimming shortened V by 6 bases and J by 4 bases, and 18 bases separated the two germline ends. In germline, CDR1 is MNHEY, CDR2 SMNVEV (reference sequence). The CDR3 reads CASSPLQGLGTEAFF. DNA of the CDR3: TGTGCCAGCAGCCCCCTTCAGGGTCTCGGCACTGAAGCTTTCTTT.

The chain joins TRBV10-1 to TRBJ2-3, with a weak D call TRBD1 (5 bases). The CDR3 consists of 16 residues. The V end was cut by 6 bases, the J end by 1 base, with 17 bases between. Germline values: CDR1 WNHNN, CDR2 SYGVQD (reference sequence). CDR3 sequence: CASSDSVRAGTDTQYF. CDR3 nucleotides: TGCGCCAGCAGCGACAGCGTTAGGGCGGGCACAGATACGCAGTATTTT.

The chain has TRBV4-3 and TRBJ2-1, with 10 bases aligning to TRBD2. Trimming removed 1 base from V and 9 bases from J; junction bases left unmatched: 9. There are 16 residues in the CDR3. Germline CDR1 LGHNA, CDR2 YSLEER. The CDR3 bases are TGCGCCAGCAGCCAAGCCAGCGGGAGGGCCAGCGGTGAGCAGTTCTTC. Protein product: CASSQASGRASGEQFF.

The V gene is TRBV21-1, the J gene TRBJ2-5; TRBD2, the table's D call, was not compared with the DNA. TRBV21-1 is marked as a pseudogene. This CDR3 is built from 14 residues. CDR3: CAGKSGGPKETQYF. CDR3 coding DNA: TGTGCCGGAAAAAGCGGGGGCCCTAAAGAGACCCAGTACTTC.

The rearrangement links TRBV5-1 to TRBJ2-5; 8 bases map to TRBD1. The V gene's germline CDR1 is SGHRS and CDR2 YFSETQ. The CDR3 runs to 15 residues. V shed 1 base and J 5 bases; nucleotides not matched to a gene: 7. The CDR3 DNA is TGCGCCAGCAGCTTGTCGACAGGGGATGGGGAGACCCAGTACTTC. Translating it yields CASSLSTGDGETQYF.

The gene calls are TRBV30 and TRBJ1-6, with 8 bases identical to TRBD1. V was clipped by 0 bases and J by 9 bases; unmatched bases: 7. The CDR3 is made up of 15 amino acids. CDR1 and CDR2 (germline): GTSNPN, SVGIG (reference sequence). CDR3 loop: CAWSVVRGLGSPLHF. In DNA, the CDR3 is TGTGCCTGGAGTGTAGTCAGGGGGCTAGGTTCACCCCTCCACTTT. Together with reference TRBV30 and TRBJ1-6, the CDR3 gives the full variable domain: SQTIHQWPATLVQPVGSPLSLECTVEGTSNPNLYWYRQAAGRGLQLLFYSVGIGQISSEVPQNLSASRPQDRQFILSSKKLLLSDSGFYLCAWSVVRGLGSPLHFGNGTRLTVT.

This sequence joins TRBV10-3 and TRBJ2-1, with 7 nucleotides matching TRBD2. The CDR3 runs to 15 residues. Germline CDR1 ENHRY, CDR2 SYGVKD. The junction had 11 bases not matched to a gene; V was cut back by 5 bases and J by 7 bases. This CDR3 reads CAISTREGPRNEQFF. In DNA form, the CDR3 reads TGTGCCATCAGTACGAGGGAGGGCCCTCGGAATGAGCAGTTCTTC.

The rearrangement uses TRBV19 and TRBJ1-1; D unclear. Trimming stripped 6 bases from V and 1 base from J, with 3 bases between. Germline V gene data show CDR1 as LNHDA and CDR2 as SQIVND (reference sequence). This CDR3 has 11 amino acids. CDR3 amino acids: CASRANTEAFF. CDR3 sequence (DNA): TGTGCCAGTAGGGCGAACACTGAAGCTTTCTTT.